This T cell receptor beta chain was recorded in a study of Ad26.COV2.S vaccination and SARS-CoV-2 variants. Findings of the study overall: Placebo recipients showed lower spike-specific TCR breadth than vaccinees.

The sample's treatment: some 20 received Ad26.COV2.S at low or high dose, single or two shots; about 5 received placebo; per-sample allocation not given. Day 63 after the first vaccine or placebo injection was the time point for sampling. Clones were read by immunoSEQ multiplex PCR, and TCRdb kept only the in-frame ones, dropping some. The table lists about 280,000 clones, more than 70% of them singletons. Remarks on this clone: As yet, its antigen is unknown. The same CDR3 is also encoded by other DNA sequences in this sample.

The specimen comprised peripheral blood, sampled in a trial of Ad26.COV2.S vaccine versus placebo. This clonotype originated in a person aged 18-60 years who received the Ad26.COV2.S COVID-19 vaccine or a placebo.

The CDR3 bases are TGTGCCAGCAGTTTAGAGGAGACCCAGTACTTC. Translating gives CASSLEETQYF. This chain uses TRBV12-3 or TRBV12-4 with TRBJ2-5; D is unclear. The CDR3 runs to 11 residues. The V end was cut by 1 base, the J end by 5 bases, with 2 bases between.